This T cell receptor (beta chain) was documented in a study of beta chain features in type 1 diabetes. Sequencing targeted expressed TCRB transcripts, as all isolated RNA had been reverse transcribed. TCRdb keeps only in-frame clones here, not all; method: immunoSEQ multiplex PCR. Among hundreds of thousands of clones listed, 15% to 20% were seen once. The receptor comes from a woman younger than 35 in good health. Sequencing was carried out using naive CD4+ T cells from blood.

The CDR3 spells CASSPHVLGDTEAFF. CDR3 in DNA: TGTGCCAGCTCACCACACGTGTTGGGGGACACTGAAGCTTTCTTT. J is TRBJ1-1 and V is TRBV18, with D possibly matching TRBD1 (5 bases). Germline V gene lookup returns CDR1 KGHSH and CDR2 LQKENI. Deletions cut 1 base from V and 3 bases from J, with 12 bases between. The CDR3 covers 15 residues.